This T cell receptor (beta chain) was sequenced for a study of blood T cell repertoires in COVID-19. For the study at large: The samples span acute and convalescent COVID-19 from the United States, Italy and Spain. T cells, B-cell-depleted T cells, or PBMCs provided the cDNA or gDNA that served as material.

CDR3 length equals 12 residues. The germline gives CDR1 GTSNPN, CDR2 SVGIG (reference sequence). V was shortened by 4 bases and J by 2 bases, with 8 bases between the two germline ends. Authors' analysis steps: Amplifying reference gene primers gave estimates of nucleated cell counts. Sequencing used immunoSEQ multiplex PCR; TCRdb keeps in-frame clones, though not all of them. V and J calls and clone size come straight from that table; D and trimming were deduced from the DNA. The data show 150,000 to 200,000 clones, more than 75% seen once. This clone has a single count. Seattle's enrolled individuals joined amid active infection and were then monitored longitudinally.

The TCR comes from a woman in her sixties with COVID-19, enrolled during active disease. This sequence joins TRBV30 and TRBJ1-2; D remains unclear. What was sequenced was peripheral blood. The CDR3 sequence: CAWTGGNYGYTF. For the CDR3, the DNA is TGTGCCTGGACCGGAGGGAACTATGGCTACACCTTC.